These 32 T cell receptor beta chains were all obtained from the same sample, sequenced in a study of T cell responses to AZD1222 COVID-19 vaccine. Sequencing was performed with immunoSEQ multiplex PCR; in TCRdb, only in-frame clones are kept and a portion is missing. This table has 150,000 to 250,000 clones, 80% to 95% appearing once. The input for sequencing was peripheral blood, taken 28 days after the second AZD1222 dose. These receptors came from an adult who received the AZD1222 COVID-19 vaccine.

This clone was seen only a few times. This chain connects TRBV2 to TRBJ1-1; D is uncertain. CDR3 length: 14 residues. In germline, CDR1 is SNHLY, CDR2 FYNNEI. V was cut by 0 bases and J by 1 base, with 6 bases left in between. CDR3 nucleotides: TGTGCCAGCAGTGAAGCTTTCAGGAACACTGAAGCTTTCTTT. Its protein is CASSEAFRNTEAFF. Full variable domain (rest looked up from reference TRBV2 and TRBJ1-1): EPEVTQTPSHQVTQMGQEVILRCVPISNHLYFYWYRQILGQKVEFLVSFYNNEISEKSEIFDDQFSVERPDGSNFTLKIRSTKLEDSAMYFCASSEAFRNTEAFFGQGTRLTVV.

The chain links TRBV4-3 to TRBJ2-5; D may correspond to TRBD1 or TRBD2 (6 bases each). Germline V CDR1 and CDR2: LGHNA, YSLEER. The V end was cut by 3 bases, the J end by 2 bases, with 10 bases between. This CDR3 is built from 14 residues. CDR3 protein: CASSQWGAQETQYF. The CDR3 DNA reads as TGCGCCAGCAGCCAGTGGGGGGCACAAGAGACCCAGTACTTC.

The rearrangement uses TRBV7-3 and TRBJ2-5, with D perhaps TRBD2 (5 bases). The CDR3 sequence is 13 residues long. The germline V gene has CDR1 SGHTA and CDR2 FQGTGA. V shed 6 bases and J shed 4 bases, with 12 bases lying between them. CDR3 DNA sequence: TGTGCCAGCAGTCCCCGGGCGGGAGAGACCCAGTACTTC. This gives the protein CASSPRAGETQYF.

This chain links TRBV5-6 with TRBJ1-2; 12 positions agree with TRBD1. Germline CDR1 SGHDT, CDR2 YYEEEE. After removal of 4 bases from V and 8 bases from J, the junction contained 6 bases not matched to a gene. The CDR3 consists of 14 residues. The CDR3 bases are TGTGCCAGCAGCGGGGACAGGGGGCGGTCCGGCTACACCTTC. It is translated as CASSGDRGRSGYTF.

The chain links TRBV28 to TRBJ2-7; unclear D gene. The germline gives CDR1 MDHEN, CDR2 SYDVKM. This CDR3 spans 11 amino acids. V lost 6 bases and J lost 5, with 8 bases in between. The DNA for the CDR3 is TGTGCCAGCAGCTTTCGAAACGAGCAGTACTTC. Its protein is CASSFRNEQYF.

J is TRBJ2-1 and V is TRBV4-2; D not resolved. CDR3 length equals 16 residues. Germline CDR1 and CDR2: LGHNA and YNFKEQ. The V gene lost 1 base and the J gene lost 4 bases, with 14 bases spanning the gap. CDR3 DNA sequence: TGTGCCAGCAGCCAAGGACTGGACCGATATTACAATGAGCAGTTCTTC. Its translation is CASSQGLDRYYNEQFF.

Here the CDR3 DNA reads TGCGCCAGCAGCGGAACGGTAGAGCAGTACTTC. Translation gives CASSGTVEQYF. V is TRBV4-1 and J is TRBJ2-7; D ambiguous. This CDR3 has 11 residues. Trimming took off 5 bases at V and 7 bases at J, with 9 bases between the two ends. CDR1 is MGHRA, CDR2 YSYEKL, per germline.

The V call is TRBV7-9, the J call TRBJ2-3, with a tentative D call TRBD1 (6 bases). V was shortened by 6 bases and J by 6 bases, with 19 bases between the two germline ends. This CDR3 comprises 15 residues. Germline V gene data show CDR1 as SEHNR and CDR2 as FQNEAQ (reference sequence). The CDR3 reads CASSRRSLQGDTQYF. For the CDR3, the DNA is TGTGCCAGCAGTCGGCGTTCCCTCCAGGGGGATACGCAGTATTTT.

The chain carries TRBV10-3 and TRBJ2-3; D might be TRBD2 (6 bases). The CDR3 sequence is 14 residues long. Trimming shortened V by 7 bases and J by 0 bases, and 11 bases separated the two germline ends. Germline loops: CDR1 ENHRY, CDR2 SYGVKD. CDR3 DNA sequence: TGTGCCATCAAAGGCGGGGCTAGCACAGATACGCAGTATTTT. This codes for CAIKGGASTDTQYF.

The V call is TRBV4-1, the J call TRBJ1-5; 10 positions match TRBD1. The V segment lost 3 bases and the J segment 6 bases; nucleotides outside the gene matches: 8. Germline values: CDR1 MGHRA, CDR2 YSYEKL. The CDR3 consists of 16 residues. The CDR3 loop is CASSHLGQGGTQPQHF. CDR3 nucleotides: TGCGCCAGCAGCCACCTCGGACAGGGGGGAACTCAGCCCCAGCATTTT.

The J gene is TRBJ1-6, the V gene TRBV11-1; D is uncertain. This CDR3 contains 14 residues. Germline CDR1 is SGHAT and CDR2 is FQDESV (reference sequence). Deletions cut 2 bases from V and 8 bases from J, with 10 bases between. CDR3: CASSLSPGYSPLHF. The CDR3 coding sequence is TGTGCCAGCAGCTTAAGTCCAGGATATTCACCCCTCCACTTT.

This clone was seen only once. The rearrangement links TRBV27 to TRBJ1-4; TRBD1 might be the D (5 bases). Trimming took 8 bases from V and 7 from J, leaving 17 bases between them. CDR1 is MNHEY, CDR2 SMNVEV, per germline (reference sequence). The CDR3 length is 14 residues. The CDR3 loop reads CASRPGGATEKLFF. The CDR3, as DNA: TGTGCCAGCCGTCCTGGGGGTGCAACTGAAAAACTGTTTTTT.

This rearrangement joins TRBV7-9 to TRBJ2-3; no clear D. This CDR3 is 12 amino acids long. CDR1 is SEHNR, CDR2 FQNEAQ, per germline (reference sequence). V was trimmed by 4 bases and J by 2 bases, leaving 4 bases between them. As DNA, the CDR3 is TGTGCCAGCAGCTCAATCACAGATACGCAGTATTTT. Translation gives CASSSITDTQYF.

The rearrangement uses TRBV19 and TRBJ1-5; D might be TRBD1 (6 bases). Germline lookup yields CDR1 LNHDA and CDR2 SQIVND (reference sequence). This CDR3 region has 15 residues. With 5 bases removed from V and 1 base from J, the gap between germline ends came to 12 bases. This chain's CDR3 is CASSQKTGSNQPQHF. The CDR3 DNA is TGTGCCAGTAGTCAGAAAACAGGGAGCAATCAGCCCCAGCATTTT.

CDR3 DNA: TGTGCCAGCAGTTTATTTGTAAACAATGAGCAGTTCTTC. Translation: CASSLFVNNEQFF. V usage is TRBV28 and J usage is TRBJ2-1; the D is unclear. There are 13 residues in the CDR3. V was trimmed by 1 base and J by 5 bases, leaving 6 bases between them. Germline assignment: CDR1 MDHEN and CDR2 SYDVKM.

V is TRBV29-1 and J is TRBJ2-3; D gene unclear. This CDR3 is 12 amino acids long. V was shortened by 3 bases and J by 4 bases, with 8 bases between the two germline ends. From germline, CDR1 is SQVTM and CDR2 ANQGSEA. This CDR3 reads CSVDSVADTQYF. For the CDR3, the DNA is TGCAGCGTTGACTCGGTAGCAGATACGCAGTATTTT.

This chain connects TRBV10-2 to TRBJ2-7, with D perhaps matching TRBD2 (5 bases). The CDR3 extends over 14 amino acids. Germline V lookup: CDR1 WSHSY, CDR2 SAAADI. V lost 3 bases and J lost 2, with 11 bases in between. The CDR3 sequence: CASSEPRGPYEQYF. CDR3 coding DNA: TGCGCCAGCAGTGAACCCAGAGGGCCCTACGAGCAGTACTTC.

The V call is TRBV12-3 or TRBV12-4, the J call TRBJ2-7, with 8 positions matching TRBD1. The CDR3 is 13 residues long. Trimming removed 6 bases from V and 4 bases from J; junction bases left unmatched: 5. CDR3 sequence: CASSQDRVYEQYF. The DNA of the CDR3 is TGTGCCAGCAGCCAGGACAGGGTGTACGAGCAGTACTTC.

The genes are TRBV19 and TRBJ1-5; D is possibly TRBD1 (6 bases). With 3 bases removed from V and 0 bases from J, the gap between germline ends came to 18 bases. This CDR3 contains 18 residues. CDR1 and CDR2 from the germline V gene are LNHDA and SQIVND (reference sequence). The CDR3 loop reads CASSMGQLPSYSNQPQHF. The CDR3 DNA follows: TGTGCCAGTAGTATGGGACAACTGCCTTCATATAGCAATCAGCCCCAGCATTTT.

V gene TRBV4-1 combines with J gene TRBJ1-2; TRBD1 agrees at 9 bases. Looked up from germline, CDR1 is MGHRA and CDR2 is YSYEKL. This CDR3 region has 16 residues. V trimming: 1 base; J trimming: 8 bases; junction bases outside the gene matches: 11. The CDR3 DNA sequence: TGCGCCAGCAGCCAAGGGAGGTGGGACAGGGCTCTAGGCTACACCTTC. It is translated as CASSQGRWDRALGYTF.

This chain joins TRBV7-9 and TRBJ2-7; TRBD1 or TRBD2 may be the D gene (5 bases each). The CDR3 length is 14 residues. CDR1 and CDR2 from the germline V gene are SEHNR and FQNEAQ (reference sequence). The V end lost 3 bases, the J end lost 2 bases, and 11 bases lay between the germline ends. The CDR3 sequence is CASSFRDGTYEQYF. CDR3 in DNA: TGTGCCAGCAGCTTCCGGGACGGGACCTACGAGCAGTACTTC.

The rearrangement uses TRBV6-1 and TRBJ1-4; 8 bases align to TRBD1. Germline-derived CDR1 and CDR2 are MNHNS and SASEGT. The CDR3 is 15 amino acids. V shed 2 bases, J shed 6 bases, and the junction held 5 bases outside the gene matches. DNA of the CDR3: TGTGCCAGCAGTGAAACACAGGGGGAGGATGAAAAACTGTTTTTT. Translation gives CASSETQGEDEKLFF.

The chain uses TRBV6-6 and TRBJ2-1, with 8 bases aligning to TRBD2. Germline-derived CDR1 and CDR2 are MNHNY and SVGAGI (reference sequence). V lost 4 bases and J lost 9; bases outside the gene matches: 8. The CDR3 sequence is 14 residues long. The CDR3: CASSSWTSSGEQFF. Here the CDR3 DNA reads TGTGCCAGCAGTTCTTGGACTAGCTCAGGTGAGCAGTTCTTC.

For the CDR3, the DNA is TGTGCCAGCAGCTTGACTCACAGCAGCAGCTCCTATAATTCACCCCTCCACTTT. Amino acid sequence: CASSLTHSSSSYNSPLHF. V and J are TRBV5-6 and TRBJ1-6; D is ambiguous. The CDR3 spans 18 residues. Germline assignment: CDR1 SGHDT and CDR2 YYEEEE. V was clipped by 1 base and J by 0 bases, with 14 bases between them.

The genes are TRBV11-3 and TRBJ2-1; unclear D gene. This CDR3 has 15 residues. V was pared by 1 base and J by 0 bases, with 7 bases between. The germline gives CDR1 SGHNT, CDR2 YENEEA. The CDR3 sequence: CASSLGRSSYNEQFF. CDR3 nucleotides: TGTGCCAGCAGCTTAGGGCGGAGCTCCTACAATGAGCAGTTCTTC.

The chain joins TRBV9 to TRBJ2-2; TRBD1 matches 9 bases. Unmatched junction bases numbered 6, after V lost 0 bases and J lost 6 bases. CDR1 is SGDLS, CDR2 YYNGEE, per germline. CDR3 length: 16 residues. The DNA for the CDR3 is TGTGCCAGCAGCGTAGGGACAGGGGCGAAGGCCGGGGAGCTGTTTTTT. Its translation: CASSVGTGAKAGELFF. Supplemented by reference TRBV9 and TRBJ2-2, the full variable domain reads DSGVTQTPKHLITATGQRVTLRCSPRSGDLSVYWYQQSLDQGLQFLIQYYNGEERAKGNILERFSAQQFPDLHSELNLSSLELGDSALYFCASSVGTGAKAGELFFGEGSRLTVL.

This clone was seen once. This chain connects TRBV6-5 to TRBJ2-1; 7 bases agree with TRBD1. There are 14 residues in the CDR3. Germline CDR1 reads MNHEY; CDR2 reads SVGAGI. The junction had 3 bases not matched to a gene; V was cut back by 5 bases and J by 2 bases. The CDR3 loop reads CASSRQGPYNEQFF. CDR3 in DNA: TGTGCCAGCAGTCGACAGGGCCCCTACAATGAGCAGTTCTTC.

CDR3 in amino acids: CASSYSPGQSGGYTF. In DNA, the CDR3 is TGTGCCAGCAGTTACTCGCCGGGACAGTCGGGAGGCTACACCTTC. The chain couples TRBV6-5 to TRBJ1-2; 7 bases are a match to TRBD1. The V gene end was trimmed by 0 bases and the J gene end by 8 bases; junction bases not matched to a gene: 9. Germline values: CDR1 MNHEY, CDR2 SVGAGI. This CDR3 region has 15 residues.

The chain combines TRBV11-2 with TRBJ2-1; 7 nucleotides align to TRBD2. Trimming at V came to 5 bases and at J to 13 bases, leaving 11 bases not matched to a gene. This CDR3 has 13 amino acids. Germline V lookup: CDR1 SGHAT, CDR2 FQNNGV. The CDR3 DNA reads as TGTGCCAGCAGCCGAGAGGGCGCGGGAGAACAGTTCTTC. Amino acid sequence: CASSREGAGEQFF. The variable domain in full, with the rest retrieved from reference TRBV11-2 and TRBJ2-1, is EAGVAQSPRYKIIEKRQSVAFWCNPISGHATLYWYQQILGQGPKLLIQFQNNGVVDDSQLPKDRFSAERLKGVDSTLKIQPAKLEDSAVYLCASSREGAGEQFFGPGTRLTVL.

The genes are TRBV6-5 and TRBJ1-5, with unresolved D. CDR1 is MNHEY and CDR2 is SVGAGI in the germline V gene. V was cut by 2 bases and J by 7 bases, with 6 bases left in between. CDR3 size: 12 residues. The DNA of the CDR3 is TGTGCCAGCAGTTACCTTGAACAGCCCCAGCATTTT. This translates into CASSYLEQPQHF.

The chain carries TRBV7-9 and TRBJ2-1, with 10 bases lining up with TRBD2. The junction had 21 bases not matched to a gene; V was cut back by 1 base and J by 15 bases. This CDR3 has 18 amino acids. The V gene's germline CDR1 is SEHNR and CDR2 FQNEAQ (reference sequence). The chain's CDR3 is CASSLVPRPSGSQPMGFF. The CDR3 DNA sequence: TGTGCCAGCAGCTTAGTCCCCCGGCCTAGCGGGAGTCAACCTATGGGGTTCTTC. Based on the CDR3 plus reference TRBV7-9 and TRBJ2-1, the full variable domain is DTGVSQNPRHKITKRGQNVTFRCDPISEHNRLYWYRQTLGQGPEFLTYFQNEAQLEKSRLLSDRFSAERPKGSFSTLEIQRTEQGDSAMYLCASSLVPRPSGSQPMGFFGPGTRLTVL.

This chain links TRBV7-2 with TRBJ2-1, with D perhaps matching TRBD2 (5 bases). The V gene's germline CDR1 is SGHTA and CDR2 FQGNSA. The CDR3 sequence is 15 residues long. V lost 4 bases to trimming and J lost 7 bases, with 17 bases between them. CDR3 sequence reads: CASSSLEIGKNEQFF. CDR3 nucleotide sequence: TGTGCCAGCAGCTCCCTGGAGATCGGGAAGAATGAGCAGTTCTTC.